What follows are 21 T cell receptor beta chains derived from one specimen sequenced in a study of blood T cells in healthy people across ages. A second PCR, run for roughly 7 to 11 cycles, used a sample-barcoded 5' primer plus a J-beta primer mix. TCRdb called the 5' RACE reads again in MiXCR, with one record for every CDR3 protein. This sample has over a million distinct CDR3 sequences; 42% occur once, and the top ten carry approximately 4.1%. The material sequenced was blood. The receptors derive from a woman between 18 and 30 years old in good health.

This clonotype has a handful of counts. The rearrangement uses TRBV7-9 and TRBJ2-5, with 7 bases that match TRBD1. The V gene's germline CDR1 is SEHNR and CDR2 FQNEAQ (reference sequence). The CDR3 is made up of 16 amino acids. V was clipped by 3 bases and J by 1 base; unmatched bases: 8. The CDR3 sequence is CASSFPQGYLQETQYF. DNA of the CDR3: TGTGCCAGCAGCTTCCCACAGGGGTATCTCCAAGAGACCCAGTACTTC.

The rearrangement uses TRBV11-3 and TRBJ2-4, with 8 nucleotides matching TRBD1. Germline V lookup: CDR1 SGHNT, CDR2 YENEEA. The CDR3 spans 18 residues. Trimming took 5 bases from V and 0 from J; bases not matched to a gene: 12. CDR3 nucleotides: TGTGCCAGCAGCCAACGGGACAGGAGACTTATAGCCAAAAACATTCAGTACTTC. It yields the protein CASSQRDRRLIAKNIQYF.

The chain recombines TRBV4-2 with TRBJ2-3, with TRBD1 matching over 8 bases. CDR1 and CDR2 (germline): LGHNA, YNFKEQ. The CDR3 is made up of 16 amino acids. Trimming at V came to 2 bases and at J to 2 bases, leaving 6 bases not matched to a gene. CDR3 sequence: CASSQLDRGDTDTQYF. CDR3 bases: TGTGCCAGCAGCCAATTAGACAGGGGAGACACAGATACGCAGTATTTT.

The rearrangement links TRBV20-1 to TRBJ2-3; the match to TRBD1 covers 10 bases. V shed 6 bases, J shed 7 bases, and the junction held 13 bases outside the gene matches. The germline gives CDR1 DFQATT, CDR2 SNEGSKA (reference sequence). The CDR3 is made up of 15 amino acids. As DNA, the CDR3 is TGCAGTGCCCCATCCAAGGGACAGGGGCGTTATACGCAGTATTTT. Its translation: CSAPSKGQGRYTQYF.

J is TRBJ2-3 and V is TRBV10-3, with D unresolved. V shed 1 base and J shed 5 bases, with 4 bases lying between them. The CDR3 has 12 amino acids. CDR1 is ENHRY, CDR2 SYGVKD, per germline. CDR3 nucleotides: TGTGCCATCAGTGAGTTGGGAGATACGCAGTATTTT. This codes for CAISELGDTQYF.

The chain links TRBV7-9 to TRBJ2-3; tentatively, D is TRBD2 (6 bases). Looked up from germline, CDR1 is SEHNR and CDR2 is FQNEAQ (reference sequence). V lost 7 bases and J 1 base, leaving 15 bases between the germline ends. This CDR3 is built from 15 residues. This CDR3 is CASTLDREGTDTQYF. The CDR3 DNA reads TGTGCCAGCACCCTGGATAGGGAGGGCACAGATACGCAGTATTTT.

The chain joins TRBV9 to TRBJ2-2, with a tentative D call TRBD1 (5 bases). From germline, CDR1 is SGDLS and CDR2 YYNGEE. The length of the CDR3 is 15 residues. V was cut by 0 bases and J by 2 bases, with 8 bases left in between. The DNA of the CDR3 is TGTGCCAGCAGCGTAGATCAGGGCAACACCGGGGAGCTGTTTTTT. Protein product: CASSVDQGNTGELFF.

The table lists this clonotype with a few counts. The chain links TRBV20-1 to TRBJ2-1, with 11 bases that match TRBD2. V shed 6 bases and J 7 bases; nucleotides not matched to a gene: 8. CDR3 length: 14 residues. Germline CDR1 DFQATT, CDR2 SNEGSKA (reference sequence). Here the CDR3 reads CSAYNSGRENEQFF. The CDR3 DNA sequence: TGCAGTGCCTATAATAGCGGGAGGGAGAATGAGCAGTTCTTC.

The V and J genes are TRBV3-1 and TRBJ2-7; 7 positions agree with TRBD2. CDR3 length: 15 residues. Germline values: CDR1 LGHDT, CDR2 YNNKEL (reference sequence). Trimming at V came to 3 bases and at J to 4 bases, leaving 9 bases not matched to a gene. The CDR3 loop is CASSQRASGFYEQYF. Written as DNA, the CDR3 is TGTGCCAGCAGCCAGCGGGCTAGCGGATTTTACGAGCAGTACTTC.

Remarks on this clonotype: A junction boundary mismatches the germline segment, possibly from a read error. The DNA of the CDR3 is TGTGCCAACAGCCCCATAGCCAGGACAGGGGTTTACGAGCAGTACTTC. Protein sequence: CANSPIARTGVYEQYF. The rearrangement joins TRBV11-2 to TRBJ2-4, with 9 nucleotides matching TRBD1. The J call is uncertain, as TRBJ2-7 better fits the DNA end. The CDR3 is 16 residues long. CDR1 SGHAT and CDR2 FQNNGV come from the germline V gene.

This clonotype was detected only a few times. This chain joins TRBV12-3 or TRBV12-4 and TRBJ1-1; 11 bases align to TRBD1. V lost 7 bases, J lost 5 bases, and 6 bases stayed unmatched. The CDR3 has 14 residues. The CDR3 bases are TGTGCCAGCACCCCGGACAGGGGGCGAACTGAAGCTTTCTTT. It encodes CASTPDRGRTEAFF.

This clonotype was recorded once. This chain uses TRBV20-1 with TRBJ1-1; D call uncertain. V shed 3 bases and J shed 0 bases, with 8 bases lying between them. The germline V gene encodes CDR1 DFQATT and CDR2 SNEGSKA (reference sequence). This CDR3 spans 13 amino acids. The CDR3 nucleotides read TGCAGTGCTAGGCGATTAGTGAACACTGAAGCTTTCTTT. This sequence encodes CSARRLVNTEAFF.

The chain is built from TRBV7-2 and TRBJ2-1; no reliable D call. Between the trimmed V and J ends, which lost 2 bases and 7 bases, there was a span of 9 bases. The CDR3 runs 13 residues. CDR1 and CDR2 (germline): SGHTA, FQGNSA. CDR3 sequence: CASSLRQENEQFF. In nucleotides, the CDR3 is TGTGCCAGCAGCTTAAGACAAGAAAATGAGCAGTTCTTC.

The gene calls are TRBV30 and TRBJ2-2; D unresolved. V lost 8 bases to trimming and J lost 5 bases, with 6 bases between them. CDR1 and CDR2 (germline): GTSNPN, SVGIG (reference sequence). The CDR3 covers 10 residues. The CDR3 DNA reads TGTGCCGGCTGGACCGGGGAGCTGTTTTTT. Translation gives CAGWTGELFF.

This clonotype was observed a single time. This rearrangement joins TRBV4-1 to TRBJ2-2; 7 bases align to TRBD1. Germline CDR1 MGHRA, CDR2 YSYEKL. The CDR3 has 16 amino acids. J was trimmed by 8 bases and V by 4 bases; bases with no gene match: 13. CDR3 bases: TGCGCCAGCAGCCCCGCGGGCAGGGGGATTGTGGGGGAGCTGTTTTTT. Translated, it gives CASSPAGRGIVGELFF.

V gene TRBV7-6 combines with J gene TRBJ2-7; no clear D gene. Trimming cost V 0 bases and J 2 bases, with 11 bases left between them. The germline gives CDR1 SGHVS, CDR2 FNYEAQ. The CDR3 loop spans 15 amino acids. The CDR3 sequence is CASSLASGKAYEQYF. The CDR3 DNA is TGTGCCAGCAGCTTAGCCTCTGGGAAGGCCTACGAGCAGTACTTC.

The table lists this clonotype with a few counts. The chain is built from TRBV27 and TRBJ2-7; D is unclear. V shed 6 bases and J shed 1 base, with 13 bases lying between them. CDR3 size: 14 residues. CDR1 and CDR2 (germline): MNHEY, SMNVEV (reference sequence). The CDR3: CASSPTKGSYEQYF. CDR3 bases: TGTGCCAGCAGCCCCACCAAGGGATCCTACGAGCAGTACTTC.

In its sample, this clonotype was seen a few times. V usage is TRBV6-1 and J usage is TRBJ2-5; no clear D gene. Trimming shortened V by 9 bases and J by 11 bases, and 19 bases separated the two germline ends. The CDR3 totals 12 residues. Germline V gene lookup returns CDR1 MNHNS and CDR2 SASEGT. For the CDR3, the DNA is TGTGCCAGTAGCCGCCGGAAAGATGAGCAGTACTTC. Amino acid sequence: CASSRRKDEQYF.

The DNA of the CDR3 is TGTGCCACCAGTGACCCCGGGAGAGCTAGCACAGATACGCAGTATTTT. Residues: CATSDPGRASTDTQYF. The genes are TRBV24-1 and TRBJ2-3, with a possible D match to TRBD2 (6 bases). The CDR3 is 16 amino acids. Trimming removed 4 bases at V and 0 bases at J, with 13 bases between. Germline CDR1 reads KGHDR; CDR2 reads SFDVKD.

This chain joins TRBV27 and TRBJ1-2; D unresolved. The CDR3 has 15 residues. Trimming removed 5 bases at V and 4 bases at J, with 17 bases between. In germline, CDR1 is MNHEY, CDR2 SMNVEV (reference sequence). CDR3 DNA sequence: TGTGCCAGCAGTCCTTCAGGAGGCTTGAGCTATGGCTACACCTTC. Translating gives CASSPSGGLSYGYTF.

The genes are TRBV7-2 and TRBJ2-1; D is perhaps TRBD1 (6 bases). V was shortened by 1 base and J by 0 bases, with 10 bases between the two germline ends. CDR1 and CDR2 from the germline V gene are SGHTA and FQGNSA. There are 16 residues in the CDR3. The CDR3 nucleotides read TGTGCCAGCAGCTTAGAGAGAGGGGGCTCCTACAATGAGCAGTTCTTC. Protein product: CASSLERGGSYNEQFF.